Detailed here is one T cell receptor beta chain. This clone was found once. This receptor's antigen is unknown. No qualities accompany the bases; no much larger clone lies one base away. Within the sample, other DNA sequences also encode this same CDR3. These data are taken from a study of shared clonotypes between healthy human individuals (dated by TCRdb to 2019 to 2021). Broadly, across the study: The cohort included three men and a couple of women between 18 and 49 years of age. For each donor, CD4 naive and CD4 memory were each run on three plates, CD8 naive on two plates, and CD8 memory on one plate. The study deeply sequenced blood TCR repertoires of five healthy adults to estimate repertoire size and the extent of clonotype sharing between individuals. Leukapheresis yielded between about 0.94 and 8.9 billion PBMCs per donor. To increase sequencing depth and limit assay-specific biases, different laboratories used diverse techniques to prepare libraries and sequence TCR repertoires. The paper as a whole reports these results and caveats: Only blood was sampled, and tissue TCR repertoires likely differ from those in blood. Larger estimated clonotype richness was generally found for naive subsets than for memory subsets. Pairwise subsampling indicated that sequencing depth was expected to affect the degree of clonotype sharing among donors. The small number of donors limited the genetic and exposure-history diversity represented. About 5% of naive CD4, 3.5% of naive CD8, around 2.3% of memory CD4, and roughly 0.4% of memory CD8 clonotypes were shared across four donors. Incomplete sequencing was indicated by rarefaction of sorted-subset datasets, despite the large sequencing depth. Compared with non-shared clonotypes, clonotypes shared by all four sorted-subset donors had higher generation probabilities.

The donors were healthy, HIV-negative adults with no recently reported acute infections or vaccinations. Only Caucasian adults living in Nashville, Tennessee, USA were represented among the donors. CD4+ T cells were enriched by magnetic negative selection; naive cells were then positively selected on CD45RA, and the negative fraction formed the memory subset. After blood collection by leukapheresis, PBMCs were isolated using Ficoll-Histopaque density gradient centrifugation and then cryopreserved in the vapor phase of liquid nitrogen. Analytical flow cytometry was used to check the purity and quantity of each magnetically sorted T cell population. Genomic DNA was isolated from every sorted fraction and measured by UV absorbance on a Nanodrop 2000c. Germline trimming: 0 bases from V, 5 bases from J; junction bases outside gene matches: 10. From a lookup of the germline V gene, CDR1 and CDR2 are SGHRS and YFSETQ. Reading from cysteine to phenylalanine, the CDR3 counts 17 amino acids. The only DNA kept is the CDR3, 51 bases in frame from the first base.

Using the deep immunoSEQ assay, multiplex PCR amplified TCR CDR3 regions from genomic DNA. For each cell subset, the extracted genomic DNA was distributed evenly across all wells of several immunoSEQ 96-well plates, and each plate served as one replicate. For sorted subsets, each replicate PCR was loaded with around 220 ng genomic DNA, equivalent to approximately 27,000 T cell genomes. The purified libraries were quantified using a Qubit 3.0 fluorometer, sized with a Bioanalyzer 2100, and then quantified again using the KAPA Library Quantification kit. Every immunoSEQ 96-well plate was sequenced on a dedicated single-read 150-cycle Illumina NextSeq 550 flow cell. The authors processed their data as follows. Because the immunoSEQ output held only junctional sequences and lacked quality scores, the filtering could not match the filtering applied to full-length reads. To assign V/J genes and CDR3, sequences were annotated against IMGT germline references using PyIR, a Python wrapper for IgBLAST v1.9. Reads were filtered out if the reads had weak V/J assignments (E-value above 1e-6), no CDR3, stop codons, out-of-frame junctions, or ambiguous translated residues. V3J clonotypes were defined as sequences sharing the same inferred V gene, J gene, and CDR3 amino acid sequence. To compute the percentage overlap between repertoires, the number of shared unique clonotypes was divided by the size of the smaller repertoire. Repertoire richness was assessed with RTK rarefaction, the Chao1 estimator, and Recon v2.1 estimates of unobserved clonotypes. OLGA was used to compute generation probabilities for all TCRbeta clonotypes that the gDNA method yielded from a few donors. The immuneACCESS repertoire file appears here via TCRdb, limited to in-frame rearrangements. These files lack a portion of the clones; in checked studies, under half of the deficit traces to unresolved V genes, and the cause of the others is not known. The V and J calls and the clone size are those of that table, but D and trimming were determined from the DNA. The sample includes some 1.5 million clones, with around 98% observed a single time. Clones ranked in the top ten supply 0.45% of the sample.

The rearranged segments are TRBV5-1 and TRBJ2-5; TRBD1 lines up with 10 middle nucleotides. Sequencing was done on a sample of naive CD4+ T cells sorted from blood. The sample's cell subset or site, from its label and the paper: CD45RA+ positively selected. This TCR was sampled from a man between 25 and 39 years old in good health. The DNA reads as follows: TGCGCCAGCAGCTTGGGCGCCAGACAGGGGGCAGGGGAGACCCAGTACTTC. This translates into CASSLGARQGAGETQYF.